This is a list of T cell receptor beta chains from one sample in a study of PD-L1 blockade in urothelial cancer. Assay used: immunoSEQ multiplex PCR; TCRdb lists only in-frame clones, some missing. The data contain roughly 39,000 clones, roughly 90% of them singletons. The specimen comprised PBMCs, sampled around atezolizumab (anti-PD-L1) treatment. Every receptor here comes from a man aged 55-75 years with urothelial cancer. The CDR3 runs from the conserved cysteine through the conserved F or W. The D gene is left open where the match is weak. Some rows have no size entry. The others give once, few or many, or a class for an expanded clone.

d_call: .
v_call: TRBV25-1
clone_size: .
j_call: TRBJ2-1
cdr3_length: 13
cdr3_nt: TGTGCCAGCAGTGCCGGGGCCTACAATGAGCAGTTCTTC
cdr3_aa: CASSAGAYNEQFF

d_call: .
v_call: TRBV5-1
clone_size: .
j_call: TRBJ2-3
cdr3_length: 16
cdr3_nt: TGCGCCAGTAGCCGCGGGACTCAAAGACTCACAGATACGCAGTATTTT
cdr3_aa: CASSRGTQRLTDTQYF

d_call: .
v_call: TRBV28
clone_size: few
j_call: TRBJ1-2
cdr3_length: 12
cdr3_nt: TGTGCCAGCGGACGACAGAACTATGGCTACACCTTC
cdr3_aa: CASGRQNYGYTF

d_call: .
v_call: TRBV27
clone_size: .
j_call: TRBJ2-7
cdr3_length: 15
cdr3_nt: TGTGCCAGCAGGCTTTGGGGCACCTCTCGGGACGAGCAGTACTTC
cdr3_aa: CASRLWGTSRDEQYF

d_call: TRBD1
v_call: TRBV28
clone_size: .
j_call: TRBJ1-2
cdr3_length: 13
cdr3_nt: TGTGCCAGCAGCCAAGGGGGCAACTATGGCTACACCTTC
cdr3_aa: CASSQGGNYGYTF

d_call: .
v_call: TRBV28
clone_size: .
j_call: TRBJ1-2
cdr3_length: 15
cdr3_nt: TGTGCCAGCAGTACGCTCGGGGGTTCAAACTATGGCTACACCTTC
cdr3_aa: CASSTLGGSNYGYTF

d_call: TRBD2
v_call: TRBV12-5
clone_size: .
j_call: TRBJ2-5
cdr3_length: 15
cdr3_nt: TGTGCTAGTGGTCCCGGGGTTGGGGGGGGAGAGACCCAGTACTTC
cdr3_aa: CASGPGVGGGETQYF

d_call: TRBD2
v_call: TRBV7-3
clone_size: .
j_call: TRBJ2-3
cdr3_length: 18
cdr3_nt: TGTGCCAGCAGCCCAACTGGGACTAGCGGGGGTAGCACAGATACGCAGTATTTT
cdr3_aa: CASSPTGTSGGSTDTQYF

d_call: .
v_call: TRBV29-1
clone_size: once
j_call: TRBJ2-1
cdr3_length: 11
cdr3_nt: TGCAGCGTCTCAGTCTTAGAGGGGCAGTTCTTC
cdr3_aa: CSVSVLEGQFF

d_call: .
v_call: TRBV5-6
clone_size: .
j_call: TRBJ1-3
cdr3_length: 16
cdr3_nt: TGTGCCAGCAGCTTGAGAGGTCTACTCTCTGGAAACACCATATATTTT
cdr3_aa: CASSLRGLLSGNTIYF

d_call: .
v_call: TRBV14
clone_size: .
j_call: TRBJ2-1
cdr3_length: 14
cdr3_nt: TGTGCCAGCAGCCTGAAAGCAGGACTAAATGAGCAGTTCTTC
cdr3_aa: CASSLKAGLNEQFF

d_call: TRBD1
v_call: TRBV28
clone_size: .
j_call: TRBJ1-5
cdr3_length: 16
cdr3_nt: TGTGCCAGCAGTTTCCCCGGGACAGAAGTCAATCAGCCCCAGCATTTT
cdr3_aa: CASSFPGTEVNQPQHF

d_call: .
v_call: TRBV28
clone_size: once
j_call: TRBJ1-5
cdr3_length: 16
cdr3_nt: TGTGCCAGCAATTTGGGGGGGGTAAATAGCAATCAGCCCCAGCATTTT
cdr3_aa: CASNLGGVNSNQPQHF

d_call: TRBD2
v_call: TRBV5-4
clone_size: .
j_call: TRBJ2-1
cdr3_length: 16
cdr3_nt: TGTGCCAGCAGCTCCGGGACTAGCGCCTCCTACAATGAGCAGTTCTTC
cdr3_aa: CASSSGTSASYNEQFF

d_call: TRBD2
v_call: TRBV28
clone_size: .
j_call: TRBJ2-7
cdr3_length: 16
cdr3_nt: TGTGCCAGCAGTCCGACACGACTAGCGGGGCGCTACGAGCAGTACTTC
cdr3_aa: CASSPTRLAGRYEQYF

d_call: TRBD1
v_call: TRBV27
clone_size: .
j_call: TRBJ1-4
cdr3_length: 15
cdr3_nt: TGTGCCAGCAGTAGACGGACAGGGGTGAACGAAAAACTGTTTTTT
cdr3_aa: CASSRRTGVNEKLFF

d_call: .
v_call: TRBV6-1
clone_size: .
j_call: TRBJ1-2
cdr3_length: 12
cdr3_nt: TGTGCCAGCAGTGAAATAGGGGTTGGCTACACCTTC
cdr3_aa: CASSEIGVGYTF

d_call: TRBD1
v_call: TRBV5-6
clone_size: .
j_call: TRBJ2-7
cdr3_length: 13
cdr3_nt: TGTGCCAGCACCATGACAGGGGCCTACGAGCAGTACTTC
cdr3_aa: CASTMTGAYEQYF

d_call: .
v_call: TRBV18
clone_size: .
j_call: TRBJ1-1
cdr3_length: 15
cdr3_nt: TGTGCCAGCTCACCACGGGGGGGAAGGAACACTGAAGCTTTCTTT
cdr3_aa: CASSPRGGRNTEAFF

d_call: .
v_call: TRBV10-3
clone_size: .
j_call: TRBJ2-7
cdr3_length: 12
cdr3_nt: TGTGCCATCAGTGAGCAGTCATACGAGCAGTACTTC
cdr3_aa: CAISEQSYEQYF

d_call: .
v_call: TRBV6-1
clone_size: once
j_call: TRBJ2-5
cdr3_length: 13
cdr3_nt: TGTGCCAGCGGGTTACAGGGTACGGAGACCCAGTACTTC
cdr3_aa: CASGLQGTETQYF

d_call: TRBD2
v_call: TRBV7-9
clone_size: once
j_call: TRBJ2-3
cdr3_length: 15
cdr3_nt: TGTGCCAGCAGCTCATTAGCGGGGGGCACAGATACGCAGTATTTT
cdr3_aa: CASSSLAGGTDTQYF

d_call: TRBD1
v_call: TRBV11-3
clone_size: .
j_call: TRBJ2-1
cdr3_length: 15
cdr3_nt: TGTGCCAGCAGCTTAATGACAGGGGGCCGGAATGAGCAGTTCTTC
cdr3_aa: CASSLMTGGRNEQFF

d_call: TRBD2
v_call: TRBV29-1
clone_size: .
j_call: TRBJ2-7
cdr3_length: 14
cdr3_nt: TGCAGCGTGCGGACTAGCGGGAGGATCAACGAGCAGTACTTC
cdr3_aa: CSVRTSGRINEQYF

d_call: TRBD1
v_call: TRBV7-9
clone_size: .
j_call: TRBJ1-1
cdr3_length: 17
cdr3_nt: TGTGCCGGCTTAGGGACAGGGGGCGCTGGGACGGGCACTGAAGCTTTCTTT
cdr3_aa: CAGLGTGGAGTGTEAFF

d_call: TRBD2
v_call: TRBV7-2
clone_size: .
j_call: TRBJ2-3
cdr3_length: 17
cdr3_nt: TGTGCCAGCAGCTTAAGAGTAGCGGGGGGGCGCACAGATACGCAGTATTTT
cdr3_aa: CASSLRVAGGRTDTQYF

d_call: .
v_call: TRBV4-3
clone_size: .
j_call: TRBJ2-1
cdr3_length: 16
cdr3_nt: TGCGCCAGCAGCCAAGATACCCAGGGGCCCTACAATGAGCAGTTCTTC
cdr3_aa: CASSQDTQGPYNEQFF

d_call: TRBD1
v_call: TRBV4-2
clone_size: .
j_call: TRBJ1-2
cdr3_length: 18
cdr3_nt: TGTGCCAGCAGCCAAGATTGCGAGACAGGGGACCGTCACTATGGCTACACCTTC
cdr3_aa: CASSQDCETGDRHYGYTF

d_call: TRBD2
v_call: TRBV29-1
clone_size: once
j_call: TRBJ2-7
cdr3_length: 17
cdr3_nt: TGCAGCGTTGGACGGGGGGAACCAAACCGAAAATCCTACGAGCAGTACTTC
cdr3_aa: CSVGRGEPNRKSYEQYF

d_call: .
v_call: TRBV6-6
clone_size: .
j_call: TRBJ2-5
cdr3_length: 11
cdr3_nt: TGTGCCAGCAGTTACGAGGAGACCCAGTACTTC
cdr3_aa: CASSYEETQYF

d_call: .
v_call: TRBV5-1
clone_size: .
j_call: TRBJ1-1
cdr3_length: 14
cdr3_nt: TGCGCCAGCAGCTTGACGGTGGGAGTCTCTGAAGCTTTCTTT
cdr3_aa: CASSLTVGVSEAFF

d_call: .
v_call: TRBV2
clone_size: .
j_call: TRBJ2-3
cdr3_length: 15
cdr3_nt: TGTGCCAGCAGTCTCGGACAGCCTGGGACAGATACGCAGTATTTT
cdr3_aa: CASSLGQPGTDTQYF

d_call: .
v_call: TRBV9
clone_size: .
j_call: TRBJ1-1
cdr3_length: 14
cdr3_nt: TGTGCCAGCAGCGTGGCAACAGGGTTCGCTGAAGCTTTCTTT
cdr3_aa: CASSVATGFAEAFF

d_call: .
v_call: TRBV2
clone_size: .
j_call: TRBJ2-7
cdr3_length: 13
cdr3_nt: TGTGCCAGCAGTGCCAGTCTCTCCTACGAGCAGTACTTC
cdr3_aa: CASSASLSYEQYF

d_call: .
v_call: TRBV5-5
clone_size: .
j_call: TRBJ1-2
cdr3_length: 14
cdr3_nt: TGTGCCAGCAGCGGAGTGACAGGAAACTATGGCTACACCTTC
cdr3_aa: CASSGVTGNYGYTF

d_call: TRBD1
v_call: TRBV19
clone_size: once
j_call: TRBJ2-6
cdr3_length: 18
cdr3_nt: TGTGCCAGTAGTATAGCCAGGGGGCATTCTAAAGGGGCCAACGTCCTGACTTTC
cdr3_aa: CASSIARGHSKGANVLTF

d_call: .
v_call: TRBV19
clone_size: once
j_call: TRBJ2-2
cdr3_length: 15
cdr3_nt: TGTGCCAGTAGTATCTCTAGCGTATCCACCGGGGAGCTGTTTTTT
cdr3_aa: CASSISSVSTGELFF

d_call: .
v_call: TRBV4-3
clone_size: .
j_call: TRBJ2-7
cdr3_length: 15
cdr3_nt: TGCGCCAGCAGCCAAGGGTCCCGCGGGTCAGGAGAGCAGTACTTC
cdr3_aa: CASSQGSRGSGEQYF

d_call: .
v_call: TRBV5-1
clone_size: .
j_call: TRBJ1-5
cdr3_length: 16
cdr3_nt: TGCGCCAGCAGCCCCGTTTCGGGGGAGGGGAATCAGCCCCAGCATTTT
cdr3_aa: CASSPVSGEGNQPQHF

d_call: .
v_call: TRBV5-1
clone_size: .
j_call: TRBJ1-5
cdr3_length: 16
cdr3_nt: TGCGCCAGCAGCTTGGATGGCCAGGCACTAGGTCAGCCCCAGCATTTT
cdr3_aa: CASSLDGQALGQPQHF

d_call: TRBD2
v_call: TRBV5-6
clone_size: .
j_call: TRBJ2-4
cdr3_length: 18
cdr3_nt: TGTGCCAGCAGCCCGGGACTAGCGGGGGGGCAGGCCAAAAACATTCAGTACTTC
cdr3_aa: CASSPGLAGGQAKNIQYF